This TCR beta chain emerged from a study of T cell responses to AZD1222 COVID-19 vaccine. Overall study results and limits: Clonal diversity was possibly underestimated; the donors were predominantly white British and more often female. Vaccination with two AZD1222 doses was followed by a rise in Spike-specific TCR breadth and depth.

Some clones are missing from TCRdb's copy, which holds only in-frame ones; the method was immunoSEQ multiplex PCR. The profile covers 200,000 or so clones, with approximately 93% appearing a single time and roughly 1% taken by the ten largest. The CDR3 covers 15 residues. Germline CDR1 reads SGHAT; CDR2 reads FQDESV (reference sequence). The V end was cut by 1 base, the J end by 6 bases, with 15 bases between. On this clone: Its antigen is unidentified.

The chain has TRBV11-1 and TRBJ1-1; TRBD1 might be the D (5 bases). The sample in question was peripheral blood, obtained 28 days after the second AZD1222 dose. This sequence originates from an adult who received the AZD1222 COVID-19 vaccine. The CDR3 region has the DNA TGTGCCAGCAGCTTAGGGGGGAACCTGGGCCCTGAAGCTTTCTTT. It translates to CASSLGGNLGPEAFF.